These 21 T cell receptor beta chains came from one sample sequenced in a study of T cells in Graves' hyperthyroidism and ophthalmopathy. Amplified TCR beta CDR3 regions derived from RNA transcripts. TCR CDR3 regions were first amplified by RT-PCR with HTBI primers. TCRdb re-analysed the multiplex PCR reads in MiXCR, keeping a single row per CDR3 protein. This sample has about 660,000 distinct CDR3 sequences, with approximately 42% found just once. The sequenced material came from peripheral blood or thyroid tissue (not recorded which). The receptors originated from an adult man with Graves' disease, either hyperthyroidism or ophthalmopathy (not recorded which).

This rearrangement joins TRBV7-9 to TRBJ1-3, with TRBD1 identical over 9 bases. V lost 5 bases, J lost 7 bases, and 3 bases stayed unmatched. Germline CDR1 SEHNR, CDR2 FQNEAQ (reference sequence). This CDR3 is built from 13 residues. This CDR3 reads CASSGTGRNTIYF. The CDR3 DNA is TGTGCCAGCAGCGGGACAGGGCGGAACACCATATATTTT.

The rearrangement joins TRBV2 to TRBJ2-5; D is unclear. Germline V gene sequence: CDR1 SNHLY, CDR2 FYNNEI. Trimming removed 1 base from V and 4 bases from J, with 10 bases in between. The CDR3 contains 14 residues. This CDR3 is CASSEVDGRETQYF. DNA of the CDR3: TGTGCCAGCAGTGAAGTGGACGGCAGAGAGACCCAGTACTTC.

At least ten counts were recorded for this clonotype. The chain uses TRBV7-9 and TRBJ2-7; 12 bases fit TRBD1. Looked up from germline, CDR1 is SEHNR and CDR2 is FQNEAQ (reference sequence). V lost 5 bases and J lost 5; bases outside the gene matches: 4. The CDR3 covers 14 residues. CDR3: CASSMGQGANEQYF. CDR3 bases: TGTGCCAGCAGCATGGGACAGGGGGCAAACGAGCAGTACTTC.

V usage is TRBV7-9 and J usage is TRBJ1-1; 9 bases match TRBD1. The germline CDR1 and CDR2 sequences are SEHNR and FQNEAQ (reference sequence). After removal of 5 bases from V and 4 bases from J, the junction contained 11 bases not matched to a gene. The CDR3 is made up of 16 amino acids. The CDR3 sequence: CASSPDSGQGITEAFF. The CDR3 nucleotides read TGTGCCAGCAGCCCTGACTCCGGACAGGGGATCACTGAAGCTTTCTTT.

The genes are TRBV5-4 and TRBJ2-2; D is possibly TRBD2 (6 bases). Trimming removed 3 bases from V and 1 base from J, with 13 bases in between. This CDR3 region has 16 residues. Germline assignment: CDR1 SGHNT and CDR2 YYREEE (reference sequence). DNA of the CDR3: TGTGCCAGCAGCTCCGCGGGATCCTGGAACACCGGGGAGCTGTTTTTT. This gives the protein CASSSAGSWNTGELFF.

The chain employs TRBV7-9 and TRBJ1-6; 7 nucleotides match TRBD1. The ends lost 5 bases at V and 10 bases at J; junction bases unmatched: 11. The CDR3 has 15 amino acids. Per germline, CDR1 SEHNR and CDR2 FQNEAQ (reference sequence). CDR3 protein: CASSLRQGVGSPLHF. DNA of the CDR3: TGTGCCAGCAGCCTCCGACAGGGAGTGGGATCACCCCTCCACTTT.

The rearrangement links TRBV5-1 to TRBJ2-7; TRBD1 agrees at 8 bases. CDR1 and CDR2 from the germline V gene are SGHRS and YFSETQ. CDR3 length equals 15 residues. With 2 bases clipped from V and 6 bases from J, the junction kept 10 bases outside the gene matches. The CDR3 is CASSLDPGQVGEQYF. CDR3 DNA: TGCGCCAGCAGCTTAGACCCGGGACAGGTAGGCGAGCAGTACTTC.

This clonotype was counted a few times. V is TRBV19 and J is TRBJ2-5, with TRBD2 identical over 7 bases. The germline CDR1 and CDR2 sequences are LNHDA and SQIVND (reference sequence). The CDR3 contains 13 residues. V was pared by 6 bases and J by 0 bases, with 1 base of the junction left unmatched. CDR3 loop: CASSGGYQETQYF. In DNA form, the CDR3 reads TGTGCCAGTAGCGGGGGGTACCAAGAGACCCAGTACTTC.

The chain is built from TRBV29-1 and TRBJ2-2, with D perhaps matching TRBD1 or TRBD2 (5 bases each). Germline CDR1 and CDR2: SQVTM and ANQGSEA. This CDR3 has 13 amino acids. Trimming pared 5 bases from V and 4 bases from J, leaving 11 bases between. The chain's CDR3 is CSVFVGVTGELFF. The CDR3 DNA reads as TGCAGCGTTTTTGTGGGGGTCACCGGGGAGCTGTTTTTT.

The chain links TRBV20-1 to TRBJ2-7; 8 bases map to TRBD1. Germline CDR1 DFQATT, CDR2 SNEGSKA (reference sequence). Trimming took 2 bases from V and 3 from J; bases not matched to a gene: 6. The length of the CDR3 is 14 residues. CDR3 region: CSARLTGDGYEQYF. The DNA of the CDR3 is TGCAGTGCTAGACTGACAGGGGATGGCTACGAGCAGTACTTC.

This clonotype was observed a few times. The V call is TRBV7-2, the J call TRBJ2-5; 8 bases line up with TRBD1. The CDR3 spans 15 residues. The germline CDR1 and CDR2 sequences are SGHTA and FQGNSA. V shed 5 bases, J shed 1 base, and the junction held 6 bases outside the gene matches. CDR3 region: CASSTDRGGQETQYF. The CDR3 region has the DNA TGTGCCAGCAGCACCGACAGGGGTGGCCAAGAGACCCAGTACTTC. The full variable domain, its missing parts supplied by reference TRBV7-2 and TRBJ2-5, is GAGVSQSPSNKVTEKGKDVELRCDPISGHTALYWYRQSLGQGLEFLIYFQGNSAPDKSGLPSDRFSAERTGGSVSTLTIQRTQQEDSAVYLCASSTDRGGQETQYFGPGTRLLVL.

DNA for the CDR3: TGTGCCGGCAGTTCGGCCCGAGGTGAAGAAGCTTTCTTT. This codes for CAGSSARGEEAFF. This rearrangement joins TRBV10-3 to TRBJ1-1; unclear D gene. Germline-derived CDR1 and CDR2 are ENHRY and SYGVKD. The CDR3 runs to 13 residues. V lost 11 bases, J lost 8 bases, and 21 bases lay in between.

This clonotype was observed a handful of times. The rearrangement links TRBV5-4 to TRBJ2-3; TRBD1 is a possible D gene (6 bases). The CDR3 has 17 residues. CDR1 and CDR2 from the germline V gene are SGHNT and YYREEE (reference sequence). The V end was cut by 1 base, the J end by 2 bases, with 17 bases between. The CDR3 here is CASSLLRSGHPTDTQYF. CDR3 nucleotides: TGTGCCAGCAGCTTGTTACGTTCGGGACACCCCACAGATACGCAGTATTTT.

Notes on this clonotype: This could be a read error, since a much larger clone is one nucleotide away. The V and J genes are TRBV7-4 and TRBJ2-7; 7 nucleotides align to TRBD1. The CDR3 totals 13 residues. V shed 6 bases and J 2 bases; nucleotides not matched to a gene: 4. Germline assignment: CDR1 SGHVT and CDR2 SQSDAQ. CDR3 sequence reads: CASSADRTYEQYF. The CDR3 DNA sequence: TGTGCCAGCAGTGCGGACAGGACCTACGAGCAGTACTTC. The entire variable domain, with the rest obtained from reference TRBV7-4 and TRBJ2-7, is as follows: GAGVSQSPRYKVAKRGRDVALRCDSISGHVTLYWYRQTLGQGSEVLTYSQSDAQRDKSGRPSGRFSAERPERSVSTLKIQRTEQGDSAVYLCASSADRTYEQYFGPGTRLTVT.

The rearrangement links TRBV7-2 to TRBJ1-3; 9 nucleotides match TRBD1. There are 14 residues in the CDR3. J was trimmed by 4 bases and V by 6 bases; bases with no gene match: 4. The V gene's germline CDR1 is SGHTA and CDR2 FQGNSA. In nucleotides, the CDR3 is TGTGCCAGCAGTTGGGACAGGGCGGGAAACACCATATATTTT. Amino acids: CASSWDRAGNTIYF.

The chain uses TRBV12-3 or TRBV12-4 and TRBJ2-2; D is unresolved. The CDR3 has 14 residues. The ends were cut back, 6 bases at V and 4 bases at J, with 12 bases in the middle. Here the CDR3 DNA reads TGTGCCAGCAGCCTCCGACTCCTCACCGGGGAGCTGTTTTTT. This encodes CASSLRLLTGELFF.

Details on this clonotype: With a much larger clone just one base away, this may be a read error. This sequence joins TRBV19 and TRBJ1-2, with D hard to call. Per germline, CDR1 LNHDA and CDR2 SQIVND (reference sequence). This CDR3 contains 11 residues. The CDR3 loop reads CASSMVNGHTF. The CDR3 bases are TGTGCCAGTAGTATGGTCAATGGCCACACCTTC.

Many counts were recorded for this clonotype. This chain connects TRBV10-3 to TRBJ2-7; either TRBD1 or TRBD2 may fit D (5 bases each). This CDR3 has 15 amino acids. The germline gives CDR1 ENHRY, CDR2 SYGVKD. Trimming took off 2 bases at V and 1 base at J, with 12 bases between the two ends. CDR3 sequence (DNA): TGTGCCATCAGTGAGCGGGACGCAGCGTCCTACGAGCAGTACTTC. This translates into CAISERDAASYEQYF.

The V and J genes are TRBV25-1 and TRBJ1-4; 9 nucleotides line up with TRBD1. Germline assignment: CDR1 MGHDK and CDR2 SYGVNS. V was clipped by 5 bases and J by 5 bases; unmatched bases: 6. The CDR3 extends over 15 amino acids. The CDR3 region has the DNA TGTGCCAGCAGTCCCACCGGGACAGGGAATGAAAAACTGTTTTTT. It specifies CASSPTGTGNEKLFF.

This clonotype was recorded a few times. The chain links TRBV5-1 to TRBJ1-1, with TRBD1 matching 7 bases. Germline V gene data show CDR1 as SGHRS and CDR2 as YFSETQ. This CDR3 has 15 residues. The junction had 6 bases not matched to a gene; V was cut back by 4 bases and J by 0 bases. The CDR3, as DNA: TGCGCCAGCAGCCCAGGGACAGCCGTGAACACTGAAGCTTTCTTT. This gives the protein CASSPGTAVNTEAFF.

Notes on this clonotype: It may be a read error: a sequence one base away is much more abundant. The chain carries TRBV2 and TRBJ1-4; 7 bases fit TRBD1. Trimming at V came to 7 bases and at J to 4 bases, leaving 3 bases not matched to a gene. Germline-derived CDR1 and CDR2 are SNHLY and FYNNEI. The CDR3 runs 13 residues. The CDR3 spells CASNGQVNEKLFF. CDR3 nucleotides: TGTGCCAGCAATGGACAGGTTAATGAAAAACTGTTTTTT. The full variable domain, rest sourced from reference TRBV2 and TRBJ1-4, is EPEVTQTPSHQVTQMGQEVILRCVPISNHLYFYWYRQILGQKVEFLVSFYNNEISEKSEIFDDQFSVERPDGSNFTLKIRSTKLEDSAMYFCASNGQVNEKLFFGSGTQLSVL.